These T cell receptor beta chains were read from a single sample in a study of cytomegalovirus exposure and HLA in healthy donors. Using immunoSEQ multiplex PCR, the repertoire was profiled, and TCRdb retains in-frame clones only, with some absent. The sample holds 85,000 to 90,000 clones; approximately 90% are singletons and the top ten take about 2.5%. The sample taken for sequencing was PBMCs. These receptors came from a man aged 18 to 29 in good health and CMV-seronegative. Each CDR3 is given with its conserved first and last residue. Fields, in order: CDR3 DNA, CDR3 protein, D gene, J gene, clone size, V gene. D genes are given only for firm matches. The size field is filled for only some rows; it gives once, few, many or a size class.

cdr3_nt: TGTGCCAGCAGTGATCTGAACACCGGGGAGCTGTTTTTT
cdr3_aa: CASSDLNTGELFF
d_call: .
j_call: TRBJ2-2
clone_size: .
v_call: TRBV6-4

cdr3_nt: TGTGCCAGCAGCTTGGAGCGGGCCAATTCACCCCTCCACTTT
cdr3_aa: CASSLERANSPLHF
d_call: .
j_call: TRBJ1-6
clone_size: .
v_call: TRBV5-6

cdr3_nt: TGTGCCAGCAGCGTTAGCTTGGAGAACACTGAAGCTTTCTTT
cdr3_aa: CASSVSLENTEAFF
d_call: .
j_call: TRBJ1-1
clone_size: .
v_call: TRBV9

cdr3_nt: TGTGCCACGCGAGGGACTAGCGGGATAGGGACCTACAATGAGCAGTTCTTC
cdr3_aa: CATRGTSGIGTYNEQFF
d_call: TRBD2
j_call: TRBJ2-1
clone_size: .
v_call: TRBV19

cdr3_nt: TGCGCCAGCAGCTTTAAAGGCCAGGGTGACCACGAGCAGTACTTC
cdr3_aa: CASSFKGQGDHEQYF
d_call: .
j_call: TRBJ2-7
clone_size: .
v_call: TRBV5-1

cdr3_nt: TGTGCCAGCTCACCCCAGGGGGCCGGAGACTATGGCTACACCTTC
cdr3_aa: CASSPQGAGDYGYTF
d_call: TRBD1
j_call: TRBJ1-2
clone_size: .
v_call: TRBV18

cdr3_nt: TGTGCCAGCAGCCAAGGTCACGGAGGCCAGCCCCAGCATTTT
cdr3_aa: CASSQGHGGQPQHF
d_call: .
j_call: TRBJ1-5
clone_size: once
v_call: TRBV4-2

cdr3_nt: TGTGCCAGCCAGGGACAGGGGGTTACAGATACGCAGTATTTT
cdr3_aa: CASQGQGVTDTQYF
d_call: TRBD1
j_call: TRBJ2-3
clone_size: .
v_call: TRBV28

cdr3_nt: TGTTCCAGCAGCCCCGAGACAGGGGTAAACTACGAGCAGTACTTC
cdr3_aa: CSSSPETGVNYEQYF
d_call: TRBD1
j_call: TRBJ2-7
clone_size: .
v_call: TRBV7-9

cdr3_nt: TGTGCCAGCAGGGGACAGACCTCCTACGAGCAGTACTTC
cdr3_aa: CASRGQTSYEQYF
d_call: TRBD1
j_call: TRBJ2-7
clone_size: .
v_call: TRBV6-1

cdr3_nt: TGTGCCTGGAGTGTGCGCCCTGAAGCTTTCTTT
cdr3_aa: CAWSVRPEAFF
d_call: .
j_call: TRBJ1-1
clone_size: .
v_call: TRBV30

cdr3_nt: TGTGCCAGCAGTTCCAACCGGGACACAAACTCCTACGAGCAGTACTTC
cdr3_aa: CASSSNRDTNSYEQYF
d_call: .
j_call: TRBJ2-7
clone_size: .
v_call: TRBV25-1

cdr3_nt: TGCAGCGCAAGAACAGGGTCAGACGCCTACGAGCAGTACTTC
cdr3_aa: CSARTGSDAYEQYF
d_call: .
j_call: TRBJ2-7
clone_size: .
v_call: TRBV29-1

cdr3_nt: TGTGCCAGCAGCTTAGGCACCGGGACTAGCGGATTCTACGAGCAGTACTTC
cdr3_aa: CASSLGTGTSGFYEQYF
d_call: TRBD2
j_call: TRBJ2-7
clone_size: .
v_call: TRBV11-2

cdr3_nt: TGCGCCAGCAGTCCACGGGGTCCCGAGGCCGGGGAGCTGTTTTTT
cdr3_aa: CASSPRGPEAGELFF
d_call: .
j_call: TRBJ2-2
clone_size: .
v_call: TRBV10-2

cdr3_nt: TGTGCCAGTAGTCCCGGGACAGGGGGAGAGACCCAGTACTTC
cdr3_aa: CASSPGTGGETQYF
d_call: TRBD1
j_call: TRBJ2-5
clone_size: .
v_call: TRBV19

cdr3_nt: TGTGCCAGCAGCCCTCGAAGGGCGGGGAACACTGAAGCTTTCTTT
cdr3_aa: CASSPRRAGNTEAFF
d_call: .
j_call: TRBJ1-1
clone_size: .
v_call: TRBV5-8

cdr3_nt: TGTGCCAGCAGGCAGGGGAATCAGCCCCAGCATTTT
cdr3_aa: CASRQGNQPQHF
d_call: .
j_call: TRBJ1-5
clone_size: .
v_call: TRBV28

cdr3_nt: TGTGCCAGCAGCACCCGGGACAGGGGTGGAAACACCATATATTTT
cdr3_aa: CASSTRDRGGNTIYF
d_call: TRBD1
j_call: TRBJ1-3
clone_size: .
v_call: TRBV9

cdr3_nt: TGCGCCAGCAGCCACTCGGGGAACACTGAAGCTTTCTTT
cdr3_aa: CASSHSGNTEAFF
d_call: .
j_call: TRBJ1-1
clone_size: .
v_call: TRBV4-3

cdr3_nt: TGCAGTGCTAGAGATTGGAGCGTGCCGTTCTTC
cdr3_aa: CSARDWSVPFF
d_call: .
j_call: TRBJ2-1
clone_size: .
v_call: TRBV20-1

cdr3_nt: TGTGCCAGCAGCCCCTCGGCGGGAGGACCCTACGAGCAGTACTTC
cdr3_aa: CASSPSAGGPYEQYF
d_call: TRBD2
j_call: TRBJ2-7
clone_size: once
v_call: TRBV6-6

cdr3_nt: TGCGCCAGCAGCTCAAGCGGCAGCTCCTACAATGAGCAGTTCTTC
cdr3_aa: CASSSSGSSYNEQFF
d_call: .
j_call: TRBJ2-1
clone_size: .
v_call: TRBV5-1

cdr3_nt: TGTGCCAGCAGCTTGCATTGGAGGCGACAGGAATCTAACTATGGCTACACCTTC
cdr3_aa: CASSLHWRRQESNYGYTF
d_call: .
j_call: TRBJ1-2
clone_size: .
v_call: TRBV5-5

cdr3_nt: TGTGCCAGCAGCTTAGACCCAGCGGGAGGGCCGAACACCGGGGAGCTGTTTTTT
cdr3_aa: CASSLDPAGGPNTGELFF
d_call: TRBD2
j_call: TRBJ2-2
clone_size: .
v_call: TRBV13

cdr3_nt: TGTGCCAGCAGTGAAGGGACAGGGGGCGAAAAACTGTTTTTT
cdr3_aa: CASSEGTGGEKLFF
d_call: TRBD1
j_call: TRBJ1-4
clone_size: .
v_call: TRBV2

cdr3_nt: TGTGCCAGCAGCTCCCCCCCAGGGACCTACGAGCAGTACTTC
cdr3_aa: CASSSPPGTYEQYF
d_call: .
j_call: TRBJ2-7
clone_size: .
v_call: TRBV7-6

cdr3_nt: TGTGCCAGCAGTTCAGGACTCAAGAACACCATATATTTT
cdr3_aa: CASSSGLKNTIYF
d_call: .
j_call: TRBJ1-3
clone_size: .
v_call: TRBV6-5

cdr3_nt: TGCGCCAGCAGCCTGAGACTTCGCGCAGATACGCAGTATTTT
cdr3_aa: CASSLRLRADTQYF
d_call: .
j_call: TRBJ2-3
clone_size: .
v_call: TRBV5-1

cdr3_nt: TGCGCCAGCAGCCAAACCTCGACAGCCGAAAAACTGTTTTTT
cdr3_aa: CASSQTSTAEKLFF
d_call: .
j_call: TRBJ1-4
clone_size: .
v_call: TRBV4-3

cdr3_nt: TGTGCCAGTAGTATTCGGCGGGCAGGGGTGGTGTCCTATAATTCACCCCTCCACTTT
cdr3_aa: CASSIRRAGVVSYNSPLHF
d_call: .
j_call: TRBJ1-6
clone_size: .
v_call: TRBV19

cdr3_nt: TGTGCCAGCAGCCTGGCAGGACAGGGGCAAGAGACCCAGTACTTC
cdr3_aa: CASSLAGQGQETQYF
d_call: TRBD1
j_call: TRBJ2-5
clone_size: .
v_call: TRBV5-6

cdr3_nt: TGTGCTAGTGGTTTGCCCGGCCTCGGCGGGAGATACAATGAGCAGTTCTTC
cdr3_aa: CASGLPGLGGRYNEQFF
d_call: TRBD2
j_call: TRBJ2-1
clone_size: .
v_call: TRBV12-5